The 19 T cell receptor beta chains below come from one sample, sequenced in a study of cytomegalovirus exposure and HLA in healthy donors (TCRdb year 2017). Library preparation was by the immunoSEQ multiplex PCR assay. For the multiplex PCR, a mixture combining 60 forward primers for TCR Vbeta segments and 13 reverse primers for TCR Jbeta segments was used. TCRdb holds this immuneACCESS table with in-frame rearrangements only. Some clones are missing; in checked studies, unresolved V genes explain under half, and the rest has no known cause. The sample table records about 190,000 clones; about 81% of these occur just once. The ten largest make up 4% to 5% of the sample. Sequenced: PBMCs. The source of these receptors is a young man in good health and CMV-seropositive.

This clone was counted only a few times. V usage is TRBV5-4 and J usage is TRBJ2-3; 11 nucleotides align to TRBD2. The CDR3 totals 15 residues. CDR1 is SGHNT and CDR2 is YYREEE in the germline V gene (reference sequence). Trimming cost V 3 bases and J 1 base; bases outside gene matches: 1. For the CDR3, the DNA is TGTGCCAGCAGCTCACTAGCGGGGGGCACAGATACGCAGTATTTT. Amino acids: CASSSLAGGTDTQYF.

The chain links TRBV19 to TRBJ1-1; 7 bases line up with TRBD1. V lost 8 bases to trimming and J lost 3 bases; unmatched junction nucleotides: 3. There are 12 residues in the CDR3. Germline CDR1 and CDR2: LNHDA and SQIVND (reference sequence). The CDR3 spells CASWGQHTEAFF. DNA of the CDR3: TGTGCCAGTTGGGGACAGCACACTGAAGCTTTCTTT.

This chain links TRBV5-1 with TRBJ2-2, with 13 bases matching TRBD2. Germline V gene data show CDR1 as SGHRS and CDR2 as YFSETQ. Trimming removed 4 bases from V and 7 bases from J; junction bases left unmatched: 10. CDR3 length equals 17 residues. The CDR3 reads CASSAGLAGPSGGELFF. Written as DNA, the CDR3 is TGCGCCAGCAGCGCGGGACTAGCGGGGCCCTCCGGCGGGGAGCTGTTTTTT.

The chain combines TRBV19 with TRBJ2-5; D might be TRBD2 (6 bases). CDR1 and CDR2 from the germline V gene are LNHDA and SQIVND (reference sequence). The V end was cut by 5 bases, the J end by 3 bases, with 13 bases between. CDR3 length: 14 residues. The DNA of the CDR3 is TGTGCCAGTAGTCAGACTAGTATGGAAGAGACCCAGTACTTC. Translated, it gives CASSQTSMEETQYF.

The chain employs TRBV29-1 and TRBJ2-5, with 13 bases identical to TRBD2. The end of the DNA is better explained by TRBJ2-7, so the J call may be wrong. CDR3 size: 13 residues. The V gene's germline CDR1 is SQVTM and CDR2 ANQGSEA. CDR3 sequence: CSVGTSGNYEQYF. CDR3 nucleotides: TGCAGCGTCGGGACTAGCGGGAATTACGAGCAGTACTTC.

The CDR3 DNA follows: TGTGCCAGCAGCTTGTGGGACAGACCCTCTTACGAGCAGTACTTC. Protein: CASSLWDRPSYEQYF. This chain joins TRBV5-8 and TRBJ2-7; TRBD1 agrees at 7 bases. Trimming took 1 base from V and 4 from J; bases not matched to a gene: 8. The CDR3 extends over 15 amino acids. Per germline, CDR1 SGHTS and CDR2 YDEGEE.

This chain links TRBV7-9 with TRBJ2-2, with D possibly being TRBD1 (5 bases). There are 13 residues in the CDR3. V was shortened by 8 bases and J by 6 bases, with 13 bases between the two germline ends. Germline V gene sequence: CDR1 SEHNR, CDR2 FQNEAQ (reference sequence). The CDR3 sequence: CASSTGESGELFF. The CDR3, as DNA: TGTGCCAGCTCTACAGGCGAATCCGGGGAGCTGTTTTTT.

The chain couples TRBV18 to TRBJ2-5, with a weak D call TRBD2 (5 bases). This CDR3 is built from 13 residues. CDR1 and CDR2 from the germline V gene are KGHSH and LQKENI. V was pared by 5 bases and J by 1 base, with 8 bases between. CDR3 DNA sequence: TGTGCCAGCTCAGAGGGAACCCAAGAGACCCAGTACTTC. Its protein product is CASSEGTQETQYF.

The table lists this clone with a few counts. This chain connects TRBV29-1 to TRBJ1-1; 9 nucleotides match TRBD1. The CDR3 runs to 13 residues. CDR1 SQVTM and CDR2 ANQGSEA come from the germline V gene. V shed 2 bases and J 3 bases; nucleotides not matched to a gene: 1. CDR3 in amino acids: CSVERDRDTEAFF. In DNA, the CDR3 is TGCAGCGTTGAAAGGGACAGGGACACTGAAGCTTTCTTT.

The V call is TRBV7-2, the J call TRBJ2-3; D is possibly TRBD2 (5 bases). CDR3 length: 13 amino acids. Germline V CDR1 and CDR2: SGHTA, FQGNSA. V was clipped by 5 bases and J by 4 bases, with 10 bases between them. CDR3: CASSPHGADTQYF. Here the CDR3 DNA reads TGTGCCAGCAGCCCTCACGGGGCAGATACGCAGTATTTT.

This chain links TRBV12-5 with TRBJ2-1; 7 bases match TRBD1. Germline assignment: CDR1 LGHNT and CDR2 FRNRAP. This CDR3 is built from 13 residues. The ends lost 1 base at V and 10 bases at J; junction bases unmatched: 4. DNA for the CDR3: TGTGCTAGTGGTTTGGCAGGGGGTATGGAGCAGTTCTTC. Amino acids: CASGLAGGMEQFF.

V usage is TRBV2 and J usage is TRBJ2-2; D possibly corresponds to TRBD2 (6 bases). V lost 4 bases, J lost 1 base, and 7 bases lay in between. Germline CDR1 SNHLY, CDR2 FYNNEI. This CDR3 spans 14 amino acids. The CDR3 loop reads CASSVEGNTGELFF. CDR3 bases: TGTGCCAGCAGTGTGGAGGGGAACACCGGGGAGCTGTTTTTT.

CDR3 residues: CASSLAFYGYTF. The DNA for the CDR3 is TGTGCCAGCAGTTTAGCGTTTTATGGCTACACCTTC. The chain has TRBV28 and TRBJ1-2; D is ambiguous. The CDR3 totals 12 residues. Trimming stripped 2 bases from V and 5 bases from J, with 6 bases between. Germline CDR1 and CDR2: MDHEN and SYDVKM.

The chain employs TRBV15 and TRBJ1-4; perhaps TRBD1 as D (6 bases). V was pared by 4 bases and J by 7 bases, with 13 bases between. CDR1 and CDR2 (germline): LNHNV, YYDKDF (reference sequence). The CDR3 has 14 amino acids. The CDR3 DNA reads as TGTGCCACCAGCACCCTCGGGACACTTGAAAAACTGTTTTTT. Translating it yields CATSTLGTLEKLFF.

This clone was observed a few times. This rearrangement joins TRBV6-5 to TRBJ2-7, with 8 positions matching TRBD1. Unmatched junction bases numbered 13, after V lost 2 bases and J lost 7 bases. Germline V gives CDR1 MNHEY, CDR2 SVGAGI. The CDR3 is 16 amino acids. CDR3 loop: CASSYRGGRGRAEQYF. CDR3 sequence (DNA): TGTGCCAGCAGTTACCGAGGTGGCAGGGGGCGCGCAGAGCAGTACTTC.

The chain employs TRBV5-1 and TRBJ2-2, with 13 bases aligning to TRBD2. Germline loops: CDR1 SGHRS, CDR2 YFSETQ. V was clipped by 4 bases and J by 6 bases; unmatched bases: 3. There are 15 residues in the CDR3. The CDR3 sequence is CASSLTSGRAGELFF. As DNA, the CDR3 is TGCGCCAGCAGCCTTACTAGCGGGAGGGCCGGGGAGCTGTTTTTT.

This chain uses TRBV6-1 with TRBJ2-7; TRBD2 is a possible D gene (6 bases). The CDR3 sequence is 12 residues long. V lost 8 bases and J lost 6, with 14 bases in between. Germline V gene data show CDR1 as MNHNS and CDR2 as SASEGT. CDR3 sequence (DNA): TGTGCCAGCGGAGGGTGGTCGGGCGAGCAGTACTTC. Encoded protein: CASGGWSGEQYF.

V gene TRBV28 combines with J gene TRBJ2-3; 9 nucleotides agree with TRBD1. The CDR3 is 18 amino acids. Germline V gene data show CDR1 as MDHEN and CDR2 as SYDVKM. The ends lost 5 bases at V and 3 bases at J; junction bases unmatched: 15. DNA for the CDR3: TGTGCCAGCAGTCCCCGCCCGGGACAGGGAATAGGGACAGATACGCAGTATTTT. Amino acids: CASSPRPGQGIGTDTQYF.

This rearrangement joins TRBV27 to TRBJ2-5, with 10 bases aligning to TRBD2. Germline V gives CDR1 MNHEY, CDR2 SMNVEV (reference sequence). The CDR3 has 17 amino acids. V lost 4 bases and J lost 5; bases outside the gene matches: 13. CDR3 in DNA: TGTGCCAGCAGTTCGATTCGGCTAGCGGGGGTAGGGGAGACCCAGTACTTC. Encoded protein: CASSSIRLAGVGETQYF.